This TCR beta chain derives from a study of cytomegalovirus exposure and HLA in healthy donors. Findings and limits, study-wide: TRBV6-2, TRBV6-3 and other indistinguishable V segments were excluded.

V was pared by 1 base and J by 7 bases, with 13 bases between. Germline values: CDR1 SGHVS, CDR2 FNYEAQ. This CDR3 is 15 amino acids long. The PCR ran on 60 Vbeta and 13 Jbeta primers. Libraries were prepared by immunoSEQ multiplex PCR; TCRdb keeps only in-frame clonotypes and omits some of them. The data contain 95,000 to 110,000 clones, approximately 81% of them singletons. This clone occurred once. No antigen is known for it. The clonotype was recovered from a man aged 30 to 45 in good health and CMV-seronegative. The sequenced sample consisted of PBMCs. This rearrangement joins TRBV7-6 to TRBJ2-2; possible D gene TRBD2, 5 bases. The CDR3 loop reads CASSLEVTTGGELFF. The CDR3 DNA follows: TGTGCCAGCAGCTTAGAGGTGACTACGGGCGGGGAGCTGTTTTTT.